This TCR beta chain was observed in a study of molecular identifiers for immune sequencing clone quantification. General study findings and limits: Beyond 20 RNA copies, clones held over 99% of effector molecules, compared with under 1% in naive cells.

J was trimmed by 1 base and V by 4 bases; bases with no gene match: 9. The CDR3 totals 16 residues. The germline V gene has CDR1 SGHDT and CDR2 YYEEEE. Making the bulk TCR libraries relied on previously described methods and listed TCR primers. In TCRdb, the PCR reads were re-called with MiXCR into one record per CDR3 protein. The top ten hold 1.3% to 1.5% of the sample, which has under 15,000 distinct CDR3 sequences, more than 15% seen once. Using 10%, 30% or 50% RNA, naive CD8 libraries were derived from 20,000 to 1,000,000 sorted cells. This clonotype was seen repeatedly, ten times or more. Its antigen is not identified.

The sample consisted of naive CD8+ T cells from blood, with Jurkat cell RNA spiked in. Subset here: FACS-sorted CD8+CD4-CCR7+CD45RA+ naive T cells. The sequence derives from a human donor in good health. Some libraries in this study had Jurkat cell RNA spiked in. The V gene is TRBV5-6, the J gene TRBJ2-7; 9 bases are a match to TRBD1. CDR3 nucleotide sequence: TGTGCCAGCAGCGGGAGGGGGGACAGGGTATCCTACGAGCAGTACTTC. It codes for CASSGRGDRVSYEQYF.